This record looks at one T cell receptor (beta chain) sequence and its context. This entry is derived from a study of cytomegalovirus exposure and HLA in healthy donors. V dropped 6 bases and J dropped 14; count of bases not matched to a gene: 13. The CDR3 is 15 amino acids. Germline V lookup: CDR1 MNHEY, CDR2 SVGAGI. The study ran its PCR with 60 Vbeta and 13 Jbeta primers. The protocol was immunoSEQ multiplex PCR, while the TCRdb copy is restricted to in-frame clones and leaves out a portion. The sample yields fewer than 250,000 clones, 82% seen once. The material sequenced was PBMCs. V is TRBV6-5 and J is TRBJ2-1; 13 nucleotides align to TRBD2. The sequence came from a middle-aged man in good health and CMV-seropositive. The CDR3 loop is CASSPGTSGMRGEFF. CDR3 coding DNA: TGTGCCAGCAGCCCCGGGACTAGCGGGATGCGGGGGGAGTTCTTC.